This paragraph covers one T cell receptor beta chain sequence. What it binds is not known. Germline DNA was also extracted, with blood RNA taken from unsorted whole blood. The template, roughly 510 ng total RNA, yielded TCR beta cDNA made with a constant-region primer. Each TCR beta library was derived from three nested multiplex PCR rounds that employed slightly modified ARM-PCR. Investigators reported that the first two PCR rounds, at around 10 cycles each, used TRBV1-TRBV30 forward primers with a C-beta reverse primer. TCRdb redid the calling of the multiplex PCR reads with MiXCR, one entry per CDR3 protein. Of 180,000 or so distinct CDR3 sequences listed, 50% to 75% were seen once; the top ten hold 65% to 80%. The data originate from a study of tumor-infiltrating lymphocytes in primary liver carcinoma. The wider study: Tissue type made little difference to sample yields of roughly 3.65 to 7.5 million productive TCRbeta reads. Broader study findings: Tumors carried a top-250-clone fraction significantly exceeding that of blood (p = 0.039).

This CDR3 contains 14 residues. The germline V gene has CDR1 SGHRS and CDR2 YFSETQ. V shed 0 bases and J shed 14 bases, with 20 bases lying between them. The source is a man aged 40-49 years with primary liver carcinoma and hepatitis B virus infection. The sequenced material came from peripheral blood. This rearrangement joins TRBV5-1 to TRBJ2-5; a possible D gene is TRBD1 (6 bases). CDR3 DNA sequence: TGCGCCAGCAGCTTGGGACAGGCTAAAGAGACCCGATACTTC. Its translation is CASSLGQAKETRYF.